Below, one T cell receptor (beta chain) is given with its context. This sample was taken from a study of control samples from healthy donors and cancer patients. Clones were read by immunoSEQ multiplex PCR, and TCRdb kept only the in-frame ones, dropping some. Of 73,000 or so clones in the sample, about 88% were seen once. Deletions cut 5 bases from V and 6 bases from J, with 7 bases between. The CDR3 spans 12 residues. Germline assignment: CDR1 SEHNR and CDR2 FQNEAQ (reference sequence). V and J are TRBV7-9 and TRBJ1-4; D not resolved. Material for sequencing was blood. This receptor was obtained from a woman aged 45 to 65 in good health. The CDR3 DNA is TGTGCCAGCAGCGCCCAGGATGAAAAACTGTTTTTT. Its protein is CASSAQDEKLFF.